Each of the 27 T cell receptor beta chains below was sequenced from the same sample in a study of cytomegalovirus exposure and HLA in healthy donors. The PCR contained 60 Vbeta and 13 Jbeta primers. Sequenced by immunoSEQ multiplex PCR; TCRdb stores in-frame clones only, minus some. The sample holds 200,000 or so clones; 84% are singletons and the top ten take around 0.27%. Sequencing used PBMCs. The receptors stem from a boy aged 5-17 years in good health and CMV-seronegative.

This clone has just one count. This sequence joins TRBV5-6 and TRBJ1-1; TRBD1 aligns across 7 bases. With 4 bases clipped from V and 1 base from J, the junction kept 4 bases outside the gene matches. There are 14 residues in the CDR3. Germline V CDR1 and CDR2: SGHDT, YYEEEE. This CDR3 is CASSLDRANTEAFF. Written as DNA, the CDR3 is TGTGCCAGCAGCCTCGACAGGGCGAACACTGAAGCTTTCTTT.

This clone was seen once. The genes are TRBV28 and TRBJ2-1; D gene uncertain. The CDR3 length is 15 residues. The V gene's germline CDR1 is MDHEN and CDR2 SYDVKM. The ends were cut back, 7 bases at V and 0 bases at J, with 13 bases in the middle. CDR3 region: CASNLDRSSYNEQFF. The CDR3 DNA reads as TGTGCCAGCAACCTCGACCGGAGCTCCTACAATGAGCAGTTCTTC.

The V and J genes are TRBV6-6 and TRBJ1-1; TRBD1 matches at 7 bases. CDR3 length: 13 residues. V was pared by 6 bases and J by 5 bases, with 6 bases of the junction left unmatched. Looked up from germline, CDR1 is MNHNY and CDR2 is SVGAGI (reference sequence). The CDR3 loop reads CASRKETGTEAFF. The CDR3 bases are TGTGCCAGCAGGAAGGAGACAGGGACTGAAGCTTTCTTT.

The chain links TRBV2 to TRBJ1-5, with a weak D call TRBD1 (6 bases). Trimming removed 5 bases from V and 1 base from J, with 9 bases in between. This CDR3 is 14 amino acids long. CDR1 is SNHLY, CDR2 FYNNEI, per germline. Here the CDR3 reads CASSTGRSNQPQHF. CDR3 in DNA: TGTGCCAGCAGTACAGGGCGGAGCAATCAGCCCCAGCATTTT.

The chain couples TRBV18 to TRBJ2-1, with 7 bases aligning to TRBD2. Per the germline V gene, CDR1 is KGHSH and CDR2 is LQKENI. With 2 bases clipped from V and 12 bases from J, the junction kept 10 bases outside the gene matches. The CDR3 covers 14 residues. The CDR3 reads CASSPTGTNLWQFF. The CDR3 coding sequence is TGTGCCAGCTCACCAACCGGGACTAATCTCTGGCAGTTCTTC.

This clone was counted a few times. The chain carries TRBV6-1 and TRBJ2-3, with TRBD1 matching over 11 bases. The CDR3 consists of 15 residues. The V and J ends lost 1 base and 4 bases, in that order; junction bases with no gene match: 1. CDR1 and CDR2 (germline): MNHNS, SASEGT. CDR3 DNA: TGTGCCAGCAGTGAAGGGACAGGGGGCCCAGATACGCAGTATTTT. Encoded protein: CASSEGTGGPDTQYF.

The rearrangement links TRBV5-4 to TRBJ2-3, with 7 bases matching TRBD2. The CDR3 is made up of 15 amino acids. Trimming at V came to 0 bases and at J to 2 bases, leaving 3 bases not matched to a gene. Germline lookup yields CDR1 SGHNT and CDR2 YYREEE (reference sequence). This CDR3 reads CASSLAAGITDTQYF. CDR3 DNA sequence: TGTGCCAGCAGCTTGGCAGCGGGGATCACAGATACGCAGTATTTT. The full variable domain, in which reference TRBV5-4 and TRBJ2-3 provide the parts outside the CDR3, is ETGVTQSPTHLIKTRGQQVTLRCSSQSGHNTVSWYQQALGQGPQFIFQYYREEENGRGNFPPRFSGLQFPNYSSELNVNALELDDSALYLCASSLAAGITDTQYFGPGTRLTVL.

The CDR3 sequence: CASSEARQHNNQPQHF. The CDR3 nucleotides read TGTGCCAGCAGTGAAGCGAGGCAGCACAACAATCAGCCCCAGCATTTT. The V and J genes are TRBV2 and TRBJ1-5; no reliable D call. Between the trimmed V and J ends, which lost 0 bases and 3 bases, there was a span of 12 bases. Germline assignment: CDR1 SNHLY and CDR2 FYNNEI. The CDR3 contains 16 residues.

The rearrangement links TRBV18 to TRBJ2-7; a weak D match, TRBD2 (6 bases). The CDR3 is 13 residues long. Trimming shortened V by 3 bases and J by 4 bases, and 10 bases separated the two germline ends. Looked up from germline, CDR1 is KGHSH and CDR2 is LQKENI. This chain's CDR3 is CASSPPGVYEQYF. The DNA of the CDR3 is TGTGCCAGCTCACCCCCGGGAGTTTACGAGCAGTACTTC.

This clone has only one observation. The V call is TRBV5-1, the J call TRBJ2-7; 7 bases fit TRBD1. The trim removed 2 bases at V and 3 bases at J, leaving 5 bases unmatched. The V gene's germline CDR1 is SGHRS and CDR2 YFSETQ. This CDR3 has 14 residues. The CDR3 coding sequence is TGCGCCAGCAGCTTCACAGGGGCGAGCTACGAGCAGTACTTC. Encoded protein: CASSFTGASYEQYF. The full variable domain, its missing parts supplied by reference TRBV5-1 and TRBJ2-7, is KAGVTQTPRYLIKTRGQQVTLSCSPISGHRSVSWYQQTPGQGLQFLFEYFSETQRNKGNFPGRFSGRQFSNSRSEMNVSTLELGDSALYLCASSFTGASYEQYFGPGTRLTVT.

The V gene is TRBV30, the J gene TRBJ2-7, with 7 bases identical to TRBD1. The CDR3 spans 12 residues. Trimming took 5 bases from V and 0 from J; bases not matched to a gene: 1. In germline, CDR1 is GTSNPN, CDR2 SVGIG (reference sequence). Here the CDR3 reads CAWDRDSYEQYF. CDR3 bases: TGTGCCTGGGACAGGGACTCCTACGAGCAGTACTTC.

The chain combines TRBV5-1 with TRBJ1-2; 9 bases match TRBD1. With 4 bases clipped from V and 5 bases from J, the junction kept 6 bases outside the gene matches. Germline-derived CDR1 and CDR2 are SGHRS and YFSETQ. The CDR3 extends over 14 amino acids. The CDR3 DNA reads TGCGCCAGCAGCGCAACACAGGGGGCGTATGGCTACACCTTC. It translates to CASSATQGAYGYTF.

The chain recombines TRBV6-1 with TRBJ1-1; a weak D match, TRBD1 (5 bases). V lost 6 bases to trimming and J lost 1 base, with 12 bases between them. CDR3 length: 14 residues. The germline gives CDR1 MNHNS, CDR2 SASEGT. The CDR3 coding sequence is TGTGCCAGCAGATCCCGCAGGGAGAACACTGAAGCTTTCTTT. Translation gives CASRSRRENTEAFF.

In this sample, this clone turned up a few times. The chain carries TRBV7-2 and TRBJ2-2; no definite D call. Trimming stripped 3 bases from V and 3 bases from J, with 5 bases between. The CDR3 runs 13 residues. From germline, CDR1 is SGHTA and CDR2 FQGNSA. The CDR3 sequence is CASSFLYTGELFF. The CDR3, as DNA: TGTGCCAGCAGCTTTCTGTACACCGGGGAGCTGTTTTTT.

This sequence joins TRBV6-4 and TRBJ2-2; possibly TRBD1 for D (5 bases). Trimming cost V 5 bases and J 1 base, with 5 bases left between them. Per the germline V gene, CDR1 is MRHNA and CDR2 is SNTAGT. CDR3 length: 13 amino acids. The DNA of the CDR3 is TGTGCCAGCAGTCAGGGGAACACCGGGGAGCTGTTTTTT. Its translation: CASSQGNTGELFF.

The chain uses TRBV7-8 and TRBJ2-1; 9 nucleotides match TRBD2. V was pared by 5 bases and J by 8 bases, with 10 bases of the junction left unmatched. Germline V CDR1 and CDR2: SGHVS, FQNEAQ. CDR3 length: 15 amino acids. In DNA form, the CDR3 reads TGTGCCAGCAGCAGCGGGACTAGCCCTCCCCATGAGCAGTTCTTC. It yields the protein CASSSGTSPPHEQFF.

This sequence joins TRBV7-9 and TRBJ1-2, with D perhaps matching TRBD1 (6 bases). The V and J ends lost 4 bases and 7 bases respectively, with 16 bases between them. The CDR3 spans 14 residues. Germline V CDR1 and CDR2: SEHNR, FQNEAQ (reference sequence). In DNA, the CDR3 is TGTGCCAGCAGCTCACCCACCCGGGACATTGGCTACACCTTC. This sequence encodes CASSSPTRDIGYTF.

DNA for the CDR3: TGTGCCTGGAGAAACAGGGGACTGAACACTGAAGCTTTCTTT. Protein: CAWRNRGLNTEAFF. The chain combines TRBV30 with TRBJ1-1, with 7 positions matching TRBD1. J lost 0 bases, V lost 3 bases, and 4 bases had no gene match. The CDR3 spans 14 residues. The germline V gene encodes CDR1 GTSNPN and CDR2 SVGIG (reference sequence).

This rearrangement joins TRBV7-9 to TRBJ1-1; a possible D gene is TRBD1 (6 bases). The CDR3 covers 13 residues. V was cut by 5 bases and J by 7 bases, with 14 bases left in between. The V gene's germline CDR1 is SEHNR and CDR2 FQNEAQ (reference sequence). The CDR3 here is CASSPTGYGEAFF. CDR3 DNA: TGTGCCAGCAGCCCGACAGGTTACGGTGAAGCTTTCTTT.

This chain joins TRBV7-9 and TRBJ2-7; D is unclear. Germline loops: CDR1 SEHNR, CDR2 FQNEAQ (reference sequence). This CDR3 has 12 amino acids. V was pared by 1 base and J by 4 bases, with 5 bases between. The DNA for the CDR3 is TGTGCCAGCAGCTTAGTCAGTTACGAGCAGTACTTC. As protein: CASSLVSYEQYF. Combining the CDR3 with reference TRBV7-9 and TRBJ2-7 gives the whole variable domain DTGVSQNPRHKITKRGQNVTFRCDPISEHNRLYWYRQTLGQGPEFLTYFQNEAQLEKSRLLSDRFSAERPKGSFSTLEIQRTEQGDSAMYLCASSLVSYEQYFGPGTRLTVT.

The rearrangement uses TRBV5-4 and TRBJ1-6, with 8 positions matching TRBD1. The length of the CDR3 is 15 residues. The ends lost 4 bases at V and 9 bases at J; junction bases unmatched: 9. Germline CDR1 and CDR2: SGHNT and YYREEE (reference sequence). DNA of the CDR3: TGTGCCAGCAGCCACCCCGGGACAGGTAGTTCACCCCTCCACTTT. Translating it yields CASSHPGTGSSPLHF.

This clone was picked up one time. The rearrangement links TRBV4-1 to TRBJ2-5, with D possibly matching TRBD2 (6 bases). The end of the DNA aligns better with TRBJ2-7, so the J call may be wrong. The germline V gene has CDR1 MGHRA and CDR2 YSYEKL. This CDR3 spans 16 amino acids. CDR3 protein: CASSQEEAGISYEQYF. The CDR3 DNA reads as TGCGCCAGCAGCCAAGAAGAGGCGGGGATCTCCTACGAGCAGTACTTC.

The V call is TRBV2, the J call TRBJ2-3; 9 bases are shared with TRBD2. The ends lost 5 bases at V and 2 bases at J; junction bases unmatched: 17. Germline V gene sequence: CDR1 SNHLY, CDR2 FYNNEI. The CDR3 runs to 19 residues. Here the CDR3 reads CASSPPGSGGREDTDTQYF. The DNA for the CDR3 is TGTGCCAGCAGTCCACCAGGTAGCGGGGGCCGGGAAGACACAGATACGCAGTATTTT. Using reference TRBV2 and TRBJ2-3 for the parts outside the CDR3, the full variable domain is EPEVTQTPSHQVTQMGQEVILRCVPISNHLYFYWYRQILGQKVEFLVSFYNNEISEKSEIFDDQFSVERPDGSNFTLKIRSTKLEDSAMYFCASSPPGSGGREDTDTQYFGPGTRLTVL.

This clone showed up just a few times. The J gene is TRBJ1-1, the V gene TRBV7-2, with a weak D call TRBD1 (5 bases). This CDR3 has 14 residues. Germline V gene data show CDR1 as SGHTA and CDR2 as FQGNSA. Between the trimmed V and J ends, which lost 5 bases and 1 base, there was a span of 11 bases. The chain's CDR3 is CASSTITGNTEAFF. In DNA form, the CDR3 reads TGTGCCAGCAGCACAATAACAGGGAACACTGAAGCTTTCTTT.

This CDR3 is CASSQDLSARLETQYF. CDR3 DNA sequence: TGCGCCAGCAGCCAAGACCTCTCGGCTAGACTTGAGACCCAGTACTTC. J is TRBJ2-5 and V is TRBV4-3; D gene unclear. This CDR3 region has 16 residues. CDR1 is LGHNA, CDR2 YSLEER, per germline. Trimming cost V 0 bases and J 5 bases, with 16 bases left between them.

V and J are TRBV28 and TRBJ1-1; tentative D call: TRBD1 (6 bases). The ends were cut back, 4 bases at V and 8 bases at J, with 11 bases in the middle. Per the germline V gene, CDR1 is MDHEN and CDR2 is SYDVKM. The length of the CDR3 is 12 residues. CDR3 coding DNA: TGTGCCAGCAGTTCCCAAACAGGGGAAGCTTTCTTT. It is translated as CASSSQTGEAFF.

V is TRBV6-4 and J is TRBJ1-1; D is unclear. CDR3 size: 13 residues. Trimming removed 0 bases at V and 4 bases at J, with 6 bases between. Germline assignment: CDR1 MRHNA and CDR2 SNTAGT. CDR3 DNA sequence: TGTGCCAGCAGTGACTCAGGAGTCACTGAAGCTTTCTTT. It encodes CASSDSGVTEAFF.